The 4 T cell receptor beta chains below come from one sample, sequenced in a study of naive and memory T cell subsets. Amplification of ligated cDNA took four PCR rounds with SP2 and nested alpha and beta constant primers. TCRdb called the 5' RACE reads again in MiXCR, with one record for every CDR3 protein. The sample holds more than 50,000 distinct CDR3 sequences, around 8% seen once. TCR cDNA received a 3' ligated oligonucleotide that carried a UMI. Receptors were obtained from a female donor in good health.

This clonotype was found many times. The rearrangement links TRBV6-2 or TRBV6-3 to TRBJ1-1; D gene ambiguous. The CDR3 sequence is 11 residues long. Looked up from germline, CDR1 is MNHEY and CDR2 is SVGEGT. V lost 6 bases and J 7 bases, leaving 9 bases between the germline ends. The CDR3 reads CASSINGEAFF. As DNA, the CDR3 is TGTGCCAGCAGCATAAATGGTGAAGCTTTCTTT.

A few counts support this clonotype. This chain links TRBV6-1 with TRBJ2-5; TRBD2 matches 9 bases. Germline loops: CDR1 MNHNS, CDR2 SASEGT. The CDR3 has 14 amino acids. The V segment lost 6 bases and the J segment 2 bases; nucleotides outside the gene matches: 4. In DNA, the CDR3 is TGTGCCAGCAGCCGCGGGGGGGATCAAGAGACCCAGTACTTC. It specifies CASSRGGDQETQYF.

The table lists this clonotype with many counts. The chain couples TRBV5-1 to TRBJ2-1; perhaps D is TRBD1 or TRBD2 (5 bases each). In germline, CDR1 is SGHRS, CDR2 YFSETQ. V lost 7 bases and J lost 0, with 17 bases in between. CDR3 length: 16 amino acids. CDR3 bases: TGCGCCAGCCGAACAGGAGCGGCAAGCTCCTACAATGAGCAGTTCTTC. Protein sequence: CASRTGAASSYNEQFF.

This clonotype has just one count. The chain joins TRBV6-1 to TRBJ2-7, with 12 bases that match TRBD2. The junction had 8 bases not matched to a gene; V was cut back by 2 bases and J by 6 bases. Looked up from germline, CDR1 is MNHNS and CDR2 is SASEGT. The CDR3 is 16 amino acids. In DNA form, the CDR3 reads TGTGCCAGCAGTGAACCTCCTAGCGGGAGGGTGGTCGAGCAGTACTTC. Amino acid sequence: CASSEPPSGRVVEQYF.